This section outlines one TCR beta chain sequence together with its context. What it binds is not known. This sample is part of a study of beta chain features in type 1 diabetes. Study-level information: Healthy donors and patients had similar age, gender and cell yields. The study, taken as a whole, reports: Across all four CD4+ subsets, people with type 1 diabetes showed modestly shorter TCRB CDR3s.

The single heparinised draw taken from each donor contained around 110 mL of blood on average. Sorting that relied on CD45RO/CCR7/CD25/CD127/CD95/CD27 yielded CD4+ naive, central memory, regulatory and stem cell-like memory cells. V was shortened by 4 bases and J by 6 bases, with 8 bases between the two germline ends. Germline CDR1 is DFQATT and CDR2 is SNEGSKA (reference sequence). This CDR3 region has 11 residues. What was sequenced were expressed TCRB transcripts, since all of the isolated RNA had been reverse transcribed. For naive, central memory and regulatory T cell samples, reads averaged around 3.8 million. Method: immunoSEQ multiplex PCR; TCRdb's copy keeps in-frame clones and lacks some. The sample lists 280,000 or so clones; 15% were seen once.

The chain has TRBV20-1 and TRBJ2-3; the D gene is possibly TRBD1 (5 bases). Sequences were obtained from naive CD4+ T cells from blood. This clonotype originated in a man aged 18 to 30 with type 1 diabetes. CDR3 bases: TGCAGTGCTACTAACAGGGATACGCAGTATTTT. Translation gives CSATNRDTQYF.